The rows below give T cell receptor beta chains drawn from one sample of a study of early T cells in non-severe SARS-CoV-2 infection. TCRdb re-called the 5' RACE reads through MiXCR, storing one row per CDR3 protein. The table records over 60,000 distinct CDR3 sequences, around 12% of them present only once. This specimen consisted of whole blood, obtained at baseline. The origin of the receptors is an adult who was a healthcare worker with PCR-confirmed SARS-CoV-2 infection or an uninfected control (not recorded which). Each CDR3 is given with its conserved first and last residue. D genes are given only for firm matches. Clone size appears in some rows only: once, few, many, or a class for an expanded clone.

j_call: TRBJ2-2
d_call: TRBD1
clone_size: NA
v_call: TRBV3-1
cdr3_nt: TGTGCCAGCAGCTCCGGGACAGGGGGCAGAAAAACCGGGGAGCTGTTTTTT
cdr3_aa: CASSSGTGGRKTGELFF

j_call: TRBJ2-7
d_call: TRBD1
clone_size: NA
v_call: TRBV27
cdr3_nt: TGTGCCAGCAGTTTATCTATACGTGGGGACAGGGACTACGAGCAGTACTTC
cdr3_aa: CASSLSIRGDRDYEQYF

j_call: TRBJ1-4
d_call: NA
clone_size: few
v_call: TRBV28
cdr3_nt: TGTGCCAGCAGTTTAAAGGGCAGGCAACTGTTTTTT
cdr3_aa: CASSLKGRQLFF

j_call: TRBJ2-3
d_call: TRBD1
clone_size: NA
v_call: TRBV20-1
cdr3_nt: TGCAGTGCTAGAGTCCACGGACAGGGGAAAGATACGCAGTATTTT
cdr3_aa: CSARVHGQGKDTQYF

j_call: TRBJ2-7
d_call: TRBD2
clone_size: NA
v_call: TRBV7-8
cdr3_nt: TGTGCCAGCAGCCTGACCGCGGGGGCCTACGAGCAGTACTTC
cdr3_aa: CASSLTAGAYEQYF

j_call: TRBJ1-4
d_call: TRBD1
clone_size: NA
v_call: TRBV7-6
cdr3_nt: TGTGCCAGCAGCTCATATCAGTCAGGGGGAAATGAAAAACTGTTTTTT
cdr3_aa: CASSSYQSGGNEKLFF

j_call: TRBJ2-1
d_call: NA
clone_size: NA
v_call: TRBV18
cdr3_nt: TGTGCCAGCTCACCACGAACGGCCTCTTACAATGAGCAGTTCTTC
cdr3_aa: CASSPRTASYNEQFF

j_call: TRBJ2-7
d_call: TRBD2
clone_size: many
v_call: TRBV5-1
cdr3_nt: TGCGCCAGCAGCACGCGCCCTAGCGGGGCCTCCTACGAGCAGTACTTC
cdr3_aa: CASSTRPSGASYEQYF

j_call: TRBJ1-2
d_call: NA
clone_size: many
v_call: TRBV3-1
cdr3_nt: TGTGCCAGCAGCCAAGATATGGCCGGACTCTATGGCTACACCTTC
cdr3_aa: CASSQDMAGLYGYTF

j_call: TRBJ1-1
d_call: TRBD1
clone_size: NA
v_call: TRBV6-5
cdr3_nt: TGTGCCAGCAGCCTGACAGGGTTCACTGAAGCTTTCTTT
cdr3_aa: CASSLTGFTEAFF

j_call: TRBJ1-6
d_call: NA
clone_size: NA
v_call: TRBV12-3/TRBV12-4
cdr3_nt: TGTGCCAGCAGTTTGATAGGCTTCGGGCCTAATTCACCCCTCCACTTT
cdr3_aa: CASSLIGFGPNSPLHF

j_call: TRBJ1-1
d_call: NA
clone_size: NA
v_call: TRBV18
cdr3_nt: TGTGCCAGCTCACCACGGGACCTGAACACTGAAGCTTTCTTT
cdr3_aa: CASSPRDLNTEAFF

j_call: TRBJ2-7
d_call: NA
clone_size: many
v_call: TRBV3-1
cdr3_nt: TGTGCCAGCAGCCGGGACCTGGGGGAGCAGTACTTC
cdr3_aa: CASSRDLGEQYF

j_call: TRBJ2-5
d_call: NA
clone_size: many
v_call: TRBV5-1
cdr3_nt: TGCGCCAGCAGCTTGGGGGGAACCCAAGAGACCCAGTACTTC
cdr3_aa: CASSLGGTQETQYF

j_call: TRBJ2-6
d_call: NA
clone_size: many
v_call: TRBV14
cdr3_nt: TGTGCCAGCAGCCAAGTCTCTGGGGCCAACGTCCTGACTTTC
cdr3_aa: CASSQVSGANVLTF

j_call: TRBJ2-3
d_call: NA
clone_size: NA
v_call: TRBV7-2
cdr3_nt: TGTGCCAGCAGCTCTAGGGGGACTAGCACAGATACGCAGTATTTT
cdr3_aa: CASSSRGTSTDTQYF

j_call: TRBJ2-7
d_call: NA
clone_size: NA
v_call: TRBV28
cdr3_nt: TGTGCCAGCAAAGGGGAAGACTACGAGCAGTACTTC
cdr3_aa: CASKGEDYEQYF

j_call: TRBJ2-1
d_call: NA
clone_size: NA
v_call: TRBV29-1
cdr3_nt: TGCAGCGTCGAGGGGGTCAGGGATGAGCAGTTCTTC
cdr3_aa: CSVEGVRDEQFF

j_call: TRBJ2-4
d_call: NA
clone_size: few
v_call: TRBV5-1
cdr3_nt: TGCGCCAGCAGGCCAGGCCCTGACGGGGACATTCAGTACTTC
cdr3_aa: CASRPGPDGDIQYF

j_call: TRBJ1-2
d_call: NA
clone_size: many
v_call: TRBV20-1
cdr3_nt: TGCAGTGCTCCTCATTGGACCGGGGCTAACTATGGCTACACCTTC
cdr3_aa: CSAPHWTGANYGYTF

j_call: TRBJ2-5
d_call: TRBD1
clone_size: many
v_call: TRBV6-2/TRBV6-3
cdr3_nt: TGTGCCAGCAGTTACTCGATCCTCGGCCGACAGGGGAACCAAGAGACCCAGTACTTC
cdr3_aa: CASSYSILGRQGNQETQYF

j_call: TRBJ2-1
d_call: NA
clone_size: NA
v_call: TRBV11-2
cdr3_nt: TGTGCCAGCAGCACCGCCGACAGGTCCAATGAGCAGTTCTTC
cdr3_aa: CASSTADRSNEQFF

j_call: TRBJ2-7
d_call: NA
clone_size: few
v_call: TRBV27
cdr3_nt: TGTGCCAGCAGCCCAGTTGGGGGATCCTACGAGCAGTACTTC
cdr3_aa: CASSPVGGSYEQYF

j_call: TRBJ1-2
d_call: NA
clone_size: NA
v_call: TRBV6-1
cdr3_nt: TGTGCCAGCAGTGAGGGGGGAAGGGGCTATGGCTACACCTTC
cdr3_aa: CASSEGGRGYGYTF

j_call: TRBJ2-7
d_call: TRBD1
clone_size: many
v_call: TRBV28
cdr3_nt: TGTGCCAGCAGACGGGACAGGGGATACGAGCAGTACTTC
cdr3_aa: CASRRDRGYEQYF

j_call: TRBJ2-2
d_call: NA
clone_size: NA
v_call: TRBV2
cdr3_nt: TGTGCCAGCAGTGAACGACAGGATCCCGCCGGGGAGCTGTTTTTT
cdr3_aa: CASSERQDPAGELFF

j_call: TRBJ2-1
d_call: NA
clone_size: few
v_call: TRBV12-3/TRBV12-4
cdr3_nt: TGTGCCAGCAGTACAAGCCGCCCCTCCCTGGGTACCCATGAGCAGTTCTTC
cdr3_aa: CASSTSRPSLGTHEQFF

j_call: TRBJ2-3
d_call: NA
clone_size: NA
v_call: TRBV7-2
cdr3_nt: TGTGCCAGCAGCTTAGATGCAGATACGCAGTATTTT
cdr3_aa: CASSLDADTQYF

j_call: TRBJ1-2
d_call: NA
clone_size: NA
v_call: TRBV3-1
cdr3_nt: TGTGCCAGCAGCCATACGGCGGCTCGCCCTTATAGGGGCTACACCTTC
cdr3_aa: CASSHTAARPYRGYTF

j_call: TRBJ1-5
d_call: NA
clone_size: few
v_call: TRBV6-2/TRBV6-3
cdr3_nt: TGTGCCAGCAACGCCCTTTGGGGGAATCAGCCCCAGCATTTT
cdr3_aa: CASNALWGNQPQHF

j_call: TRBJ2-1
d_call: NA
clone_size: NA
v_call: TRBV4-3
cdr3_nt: TGCGCCAGCAGCCAAGAGTCAACAAGGTCCCTGTACAATGAGCAGTTCTTC
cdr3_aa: CASSQESTRSLYNEQFF

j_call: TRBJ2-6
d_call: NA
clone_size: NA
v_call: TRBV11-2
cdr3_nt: TGTGCCAGCAGGAGCTCTGGGGCCAACGTCCTGACTTTC
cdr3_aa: CASRSSGANVLTF

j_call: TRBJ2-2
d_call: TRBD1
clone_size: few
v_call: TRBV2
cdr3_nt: TGTGCCAGCATCCACAGGGGGACTAACACCGGGGAGCTGTTTTTT
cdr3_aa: CASIHRGTNTGELFF

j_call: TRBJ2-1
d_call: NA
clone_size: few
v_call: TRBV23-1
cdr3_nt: TGCGCCAGCAGTCAATCCATGGTCGGGACCAGCGGAGCCTACAATGAGCAGTTCTTC
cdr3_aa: CASSQSMVGTSGAYNEQFF

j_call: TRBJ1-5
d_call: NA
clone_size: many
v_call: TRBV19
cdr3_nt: TGTGCCAGTAGAAGACAGATGAATCAGCCCCAGCATTTT
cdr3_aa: CASRRQMNQPQHF

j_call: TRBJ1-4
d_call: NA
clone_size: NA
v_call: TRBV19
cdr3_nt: TGTGCCAGTCGCCTCGTAGGGACTAATGAAAAACTGTTTTTT
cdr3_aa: CASRLVGTNEKLFF

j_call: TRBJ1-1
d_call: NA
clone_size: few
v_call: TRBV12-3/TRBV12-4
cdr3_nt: TGTGCCAGCAGGTACCAGATCTCCGTGAACACTGAAGCTTTCTTT
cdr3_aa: CASRYQISVNTEAFF

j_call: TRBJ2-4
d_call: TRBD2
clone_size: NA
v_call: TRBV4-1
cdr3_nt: TGCGCCAGCAGCCAAGATGAGACTAGCGGAGTGAACATTCAGTACTTC
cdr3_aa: CASSQDETSGVNIQYF

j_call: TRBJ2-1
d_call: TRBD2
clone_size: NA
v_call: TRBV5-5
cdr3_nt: TGTGCCAGCAGCTCGAGCGGGGCCTCCTACAATGAGCAGTTCTTC
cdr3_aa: CASSSSGASYNEQFF

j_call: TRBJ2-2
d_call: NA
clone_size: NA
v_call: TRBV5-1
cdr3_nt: TGCGCCAGCAGCTTGGTATCAGGGAACACCGGGGAGCTGTTTTTT
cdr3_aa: CASSLVSGNTGELFF

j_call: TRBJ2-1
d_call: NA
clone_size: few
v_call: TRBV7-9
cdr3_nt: TGTGCCAGCAGCAATGTCCGGGACCAACTGTTCTTC
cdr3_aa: CASSNVRDQLFF

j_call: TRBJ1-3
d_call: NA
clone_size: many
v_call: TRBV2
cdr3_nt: TGTGCCAGCAGTGACCGGAGCTCTGGAAACACCATATATTTT
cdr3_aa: CASSDRSSGNTIYF

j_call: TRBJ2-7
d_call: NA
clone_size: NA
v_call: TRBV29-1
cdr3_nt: TGCAGCGTGGCCCCTGATGGGGGGTACGAGCAGTACTTC
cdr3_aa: CSVAPDGGYEQYF

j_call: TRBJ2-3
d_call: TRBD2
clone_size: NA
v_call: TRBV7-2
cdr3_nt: TGTGCCAGCAGCTTAAGTAGCGGGCGGGGGGGCCTGAATACGCAGTATTTT
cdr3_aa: CASSLSSGRGGLNTQYF

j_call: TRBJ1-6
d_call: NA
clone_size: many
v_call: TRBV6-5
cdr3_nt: TGTGCCAGCAGTTACGACACCAGTTATAATTCACCCCTCCACTTT
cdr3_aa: CASSYDTSYNSPLHF

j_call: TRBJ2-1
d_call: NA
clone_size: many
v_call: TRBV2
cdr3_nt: TGTGCCAGCTCCCCAGAGAGCAGCTCCTACAATGAGCAGTTCTTC
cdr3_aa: CASSPESSSYNEQFF